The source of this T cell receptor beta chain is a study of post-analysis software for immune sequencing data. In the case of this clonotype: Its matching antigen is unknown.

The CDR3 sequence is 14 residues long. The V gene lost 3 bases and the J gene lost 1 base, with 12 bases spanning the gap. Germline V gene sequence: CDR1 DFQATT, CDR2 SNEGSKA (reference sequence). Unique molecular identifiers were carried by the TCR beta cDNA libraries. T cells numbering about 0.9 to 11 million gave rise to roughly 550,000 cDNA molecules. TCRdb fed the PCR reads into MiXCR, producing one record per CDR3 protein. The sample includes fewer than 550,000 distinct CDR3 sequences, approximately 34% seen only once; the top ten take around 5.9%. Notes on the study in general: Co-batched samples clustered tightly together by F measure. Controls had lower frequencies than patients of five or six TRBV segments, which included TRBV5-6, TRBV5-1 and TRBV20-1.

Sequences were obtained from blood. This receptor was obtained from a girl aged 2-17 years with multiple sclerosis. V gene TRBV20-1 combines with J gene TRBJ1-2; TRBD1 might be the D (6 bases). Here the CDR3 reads CSASGGHDNYGYTF. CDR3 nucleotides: TGCAGTGCTAGCGGGGGACATGATAACTATGGCTACACCTTC.